These 7 T cell receptor beta chains were sequenced from one sample in a study of identical twins. TCRdb used MiXCR to reprocess the 5' RACE reads, holding one entry per CDR3 protein. The sample has roughly 710,000 distinct CDR3 sequences, around 5.7% seen once; the top ten hold about 2%. The sequenced material came from naive T cells sorted from blood. The receptors here all came from a man between 18 and 35 years old in good health.

Many counts were recorded for this clonotype. V gene TRBV9 combines with J gene TRBJ2-3; D gene ambiguous. The CDR3 spans 15 residues. V lost 4 bases and J 0 bases, leaving 12 bases between the germline ends. Germline CDR1 is SGDLS and CDR2 is YYNGEE. The CDR3 sequence is CASSRGSPSTDTQYF. CDR3 DNA: TGTGCCAGCAGCCGCGGAAGCCCTAGCACAGATACGCAGTATTTT.

The chain uses TRBV10-1 and TRBJ2-7; 7 bases line up with TRBD1. Germline V gene lookup returns CDR1 WNHNN and CDR2 SYGVQD (reference sequence). V was pared by 11 bases and J by 2 bases, with 6 bases of the junction left unmatched. There are 12 residues in the CDR3. The CDR3 DNA is TGCGCCGCCCGGGACAGCACCTACGAGCAGTACGTC. Amino acids: CAARDSTYEQYV.

This clonotype was observed once. The CDR3, as DNA: TGTGCCTGCCGACTAGAGATCTACAATGAGCAGTTCTTC. The encoded protein is CACRLEIYNEQFF. The rearrangement joins TRBV3-1 to TRBJ2-1, with a weak D call TRBD2 (6 bases). Germline V lookup: CDR1 LGHDT, CDR2 YNNKEL (reference sequence). There are 13 residues in the CDR3. The germline V and J ends were trimmed by 11 bases and 3 bases, with 14 bases remaining between them.

This clonotype was observed at least ten times. The chain has TRBV20-1 and TRBJ1-3; D not resolved. Deletions cut 0 bases from V and 1 base from J, with 7 bases between. Germline lookup yields CDR1 DFQATT and CDR2 SNEGSKA (reference sequence). CDR3 length equals 14 residues. CDR3 region: CSARDRSSGNTIYF. The DNA of the CDR3 is TGCAGTGCTAGAGATCGATCGTCTGGAAACACCATATATTTT.

Many counts were recorded for this clonotype. This chain connects TRBV4-2 to TRBJ2-5; TRBD1 aligns across 7 bases. This CDR3 is built from 14 residues. The V segment lost 1 base and the J segment 4 bases; nucleotides outside the gene matches: 3. In germline, CDR1 is LGHNA, CDR2 YNFKEQ. The DNA for the CDR3 is TGTGCCAGCAGCCAAGCAGACAGGGTAGAGACCCAGTACTTC. This sequence encodes CASSQADRVETQYF.

This chain uses TRBV29-1 with TRBJ1-4, with 9 bases matching TRBD1. V lost 6 bases to trimming and J lost 8 bases; unmatched junction nucleotides: 10. The CDR3 extends over 14 amino acids. In germline, CDR1 is SQVTM, CDR2 ANQGSEA. The CDR3 DNA reads TGCAGCGTGGGAAAACAGGGGGCGCGGGAAAAACTGTTTTTT. Translated, it gives CSVGKQGAREKLFF.

This clonotype was detected many times. This chain uses TRBV7-2 with TRBJ2-2, with a weak D call TRBD2 (6 bases). The CDR3 loop spans 15 amino acids. CDR1 SGHTA and CDR2 FQGNSA come from the germline V gene. V was shortened by 1 base and J by 6 bases, with 12 bases between the two germline ends. CDR3 nucleotide sequence: TGTGCCAGCAGCTTAGTTGGAGGGACCGCCGGGGAGCTGTTTTTT. Its translation is CASSLVGGTAGELFF.